Described below is a single T cell receptor (beta chain) sequence and its context. Per germline, CDR1 MNHNY and CDR2 SVGAGI (reference sequence). CDR3 size: 15 residues. Trimming removed 3 bases at V and 1 base at J, with 10 bases between. This sample was taken from a study of cytomegalovirus exposure and HLA in healthy donors. TCRdb keeps only in-frame clones here, not all; method: immunoSEQ multiplex PCR. The table shows about 110,000 clones, with roughly 90% occurring only once. The V and J genes are TRBV6-6 and TRBJ1-3; D is unresolved. The sequenced sample consisted of PBMCs. The TCR sequence derives from a young woman in good health and CMV-seronegative. CDR3 coding DNA: TGTGCCAGCAGTTATTCCTCCGGGTCTGGAAACACCATATATTTT. Protein product: CASSYSSGSGNTIYF.